The clone carrying this T cell receptor (beta chain) was detected a few times. Its antigen is not identified. The read halts 3 residues ahead of the CDR3 end, with the missing end drawn from the germline J gene. Using immunoSEQ multiplex PCR, the repertoire was profiled, and TCRdb retains in-frame clones only, with some absent. In total the sample includes over 30,000 clones, none of them seen once. The ends were cut back, 5 bases at V and 0 bases at J, with 10 bases in the middle. The germline V gene encodes CDR1 KGHSH and CDR2 LQKENI. The CDR3 length is 15 residues. These data belong to a study of T cell clonality in common variable immunodeficiency. Study-wide points: Fewer deletions and N-nucleotide insertions were reportedly seen in common variable immunodeficiency TCR beta sequences.

This chain links TRBV18 with TRBJ2-2, with D possibly being TRBD1 (6 bases). The sequencing sample was made of peripheral blood mononuclear cells. This TCR was sampled from a human donor with common variable immunodeficiency. The CDR3 here is CASSFRTANTGELFF. The CDR3 bases that were read are TGTGCCAGCTCATTTCGGACAGCGAACACCGGGGAG.